The next 18 T cell receptor beta chains were all read from a single sample in a study of T cells in Graves' hyperthyroidism and ophthalmopathy. There were TCR beta CDR3 regions amplified from RNA transcripts. HTBI primers drove first-round RT-PCR of the TCR CDR3. Each CDR3 protein is one row after TCRdb ran MiXCR on the multiplex PCR reads. The table has under 350,000 distinct CDR3 sequences, over 15% seen once; the top ten hold roughly 50%. Material: blood. The receptors here all came from a woman aged 55-69 years with Graves' ophthalmopathy.

This clonotype was found many times. The chain combines TRBV7-2 with TRBJ2-7, with 7 bases that match TRBD1. J gave up 0 bases and V 6 bases, and 2 bases lay outside the gene matches. The CDR3 contains 13 residues. Germline V CDR1 and CDR2: SGHTA, FQGNSA. CDR3 in DNA: TGTGCCAGCAGGGGACAGCTCTCCTACGAGCAGTACTTC. This sequence encodes CASRGQLSYEQYF.

The J gene is TRBJ1-6, the V gene TRBV29-1, with D possibly being TRBD1 (6 bases). The V end was cut by 4 bases, the J end by 7 bases, with 11 bases between. The CDR3 covers 13 residues. Germline V gene sequence: CDR1 SQVTM, CDR2 ANQGSEA. Here the CDR3 reads CSVAGGPNSPLHF. The CDR3 DNA is TGCAGCGTTGCTGGGGGGCCGAATTCACCCCTCCACTTT.

This clonotype has at least ten counts. This chain connects TRBV27 to TRBJ2-2, with D maybe TRBD1 (6 bases). V lost 4 bases and J 3 bases, leaving 15 bases between the germline ends. CDR3 length equals 16 residues. CDR1 and CDR2 from the germline V gene are MNHEY and SMNVEV (reference sequence). The CDR3 bases are TGTGCCAGCAGTTCTGTAGGGGGATTACACACCGGGGAGCTGTTTTTT. Its translation: CASSSVGGLHTGELFF.

This clonotype was counted many times. V and J are TRBV27 and TRBJ2-1, with TRBD2 matching over 9 bases. This CDR3 is built from 15 residues. From germline, CDR1 is MNHEY and CDR2 SMNVEV (reference sequence). V gave up 3 bases and J gave up 6 bases; unmatched junction bases: 6. DNA of the CDR3: TGTGCCAGCAGTTTCTTCGGCGGGGGGGCCAATGAGCAGTTCTTC. It yields the protein CASSFFGGGANEQFF.

Turning to this clonotype: Sequence at one end of the junction differs from germline and may be a read error. CDR3 protein: CSVRGREPHTGELFF. CDR3 nucleotides: TGCAGTGTTAGAGGGCGGGAGCCTCACACCGGGGAGCTGTTTTTT. V gene TRBV20-1 combines with J gene TRBJ2-2; 7 nucleotides agree with TRBD2. Germline CDR1 is DFQATT and CDR2 is SNEGSKA (reference sequence). CDR3 length: 15 residues.

This clonotype was detected many times. The chain couples TRBV11-2 to TRBJ1-4; tentatively, D is TRBD1 (5 bases). CDR1 and CDR2 (germline): SGHAT, FQNNGV. The CDR3 consists of 14 residues. V dropped 6 bases and J dropped 5 bases, with 13 bases sitting between them. The CDR3 nucleotides read TGTGCCAGCAGTCCAGGGAGGGAGAATGAAAAACTGTTTTTT. Its protein product is CASSPGRENEKLFF. The full variable domain, completed using reference TRBV11-2 and TRBJ1-4, is EAGVAQSPRYKIIEKRQSVAFWCNPISGHATLYWYQQILGQGPKLLIQFQNNGVVDDSQLPKDRFSAERLKGVDSTLKIQPAKLEDSAVYLCASSPGRENEKLFFGSGTQLSVL.

Many counts were recorded for this clonotype. The rearrangement uses TRBV2 and TRBJ2-3; D gene ambiguous. V was trimmed by 6 bases and J by 4 bases, leaving 2 bases between them. The V gene's germline CDR1 is SNHLY and CDR2 FYNNEI. The CDR3 totals 10 residues. The CDR3 DNA follows: TGTGCCAGCAGATCAGATACGCAGTATTTT. This codes for CASRSDTQYF.

This clonotype turned up a few times. The chain is built from TRBV7-2 and TRBJ2-4; TRBD2 agrees at 9 bases. This CDR3 is 18 amino acids long. CDR1 and CDR2 from the germline V gene are SGHTA and FQGNSA. Unmatched junction bases numbered 13, after V lost 7 bases and J lost 0 bases. The CDR3: CASTLTAGGRGAKNIQYF. CDR3 DNA sequence: TGTGCCAGCACCCTAACGGCGGGCGGGAGGGGAGCCAAAAACATTCAGTACTTC. The full variable domain, in which reference TRBV7-2 and TRBJ2-4 provide the parts outside the CDR3, is GAGVSQSPSNKVTEKGKDVELRCDPISGHTALYWYRQSLGQGLEFLIYFQGNSAPDKSGLPSDRFSAERTGGSVSTLTIQRTQQEDSAVYLCASTLTAGGRGAKNIQYFGAGTRLSVL.

This clonotype was seen a few times. CDR3 amino acids: CASSSRLAGGIDTQYF. For the CDR3, the DNA is TGTGCCAGCAGCTCCCGACTAGCGGGGGGCATAGATACGCAGTATTTT. The chain is built from TRBV13 and TRBJ2-3; 13 nucleotides agree with TRBD2. CDR1 is PRHDT, CDR2 FYEKMQ, per germline (reference sequence). The J segment lost 5 bases and the V segment lost 4 bases, leaving 6 bases of the junction unmatched. The CDR3 contains 16 residues.

Worth noting for this clonotype: A read error may account for a junction end that differs from germline. The rearrangement uses TRBV29-1 and TRBJ1-1; no firm D call. This CDR3 is 16 amino acids long. Germline CDR1 SQVTM, CDR2 ANQGSEA. The DNA of the CDR3 is TGCAGCGTTGTGACAAGTCAGTTACAGCTAAACACTGAAGCTTCCTTT. The encoded protein is CSVVTSQLQLNTEASF.

This clonotype turned up a few times. This chain joins TRBV7-6 and TRBJ1-4; 7 positions match TRBD1. Per germline, CDR1 SGHVS and CDR2 FNYEAQ. This CDR3 spans 16 amino acids. V trimming: 5 bases; J trimming: 2 bases; junction bases outside the gene matches: 8. CDR3: CASSPTPTGTNEKLFF. The CDR3 DNA reads as TGTGCCAGCAGCCCAACCCCGACAGGGACTAATGAAAAACTGTTTTTT.

This clonotype was picked up many times. The V gene is TRBV28, the J gene TRBJ2-3; 8 nucleotides align to TRBD2. V was clipped by 4 bases and J by 6 bases; unmatched bases: 15. This CDR3 has 17 residues. From germline, CDR1 is MDHEN and CDR2 SYDVKM. CDR3 in amino acids: CASSSSWGDGGRDTQYF. The CDR3 nucleotides read TGTGCCAGCAGTTCTTCATGGGGGGACGGCGGGAGGGATACGCAGTATTTT. Full variable domain (missing parts from reference TRBV28 and TRBJ2-3): DVKVTQSSRYLVKRTGEKVFLECVQDMDHENMFWYRQDPGLGLRLIYFSYDVKMKEKGDIPEGYSVSREKKERFSLILESASTNQTSMYLCASSSSWGDGGRDTQYFGPGTRLTVL.

This clonotype was seen at least ten times. The genes are TRBV15 and TRBJ2-7; 7 bases line up with TRBD2. There are 14 residues in the CDR3. Germline V gene lookup returns CDR1 LNHNV and CDR2 YYDKDF (reference sequence). The V gene end was trimmed by 7 bases and the J gene end by 4 bases; junction bases not matched to a gene: 10. CDR3 amino acids: CATKNSGSPYEQYF. The CDR3, as DNA: TGTGCCACCAAGAATAGCGGGTCCCCTTACGAGCAGTACTTC. The full variable domain, completed using reference TRBV15 and TRBJ2-7, is DAMVIQNPRYQVTQFGKPVTLSCSQTLNHNVMYWYQQKSSQAPKLLFHYYDKDFNNEADTPDNFQSRRPNTSFCFLDIRSPGLGDTAMYLCATKNSGSPYEQYFGPGTRLTVT.

Many counts were recorded for this clonotype. The chain has TRBV20-1 and TRBJ2-7; a possible D gene is TRBD1 (8 bases). There are 15 residues in the CDR3. Trimming pared 6 bases from V and 3 bases from J, leaving 21 bases between. Germline lookup yields CDR1 DFQATT and CDR2 SNEGSKA (reference sequence). Written as DNA, the CDR3 is TGCAGTGCACCTCGACACAGGGGGGGATACTACGAGCAGTACTTC. It yields the protein CSAPRHRGGYYEQYF.

This clonotype occurred a few times. The rearrangement uses TRBV4-3 and TRBJ1-3; D not certain. V dropped 0 bases and J dropped 4 bases, with 7 bases sitting between them. Germline CDR1 and CDR2: LGHNA and YSLEER. The CDR3 extends over 14 amino acids. The CDR3 DNA sequence: TGCGCCAGCAGCCAAGAAAGTAGGGGAAACACCATATATTTT. This translates into CASSQESRGNTIYF.

Many counts were recorded for this clonotype. The rearrangement joins TRBV9 to TRBJ1-1; TRBD1 matches at 7 bases. V lost 6 bases to trimming and J lost 4 bases; unmatched junction nucleotides: 9. Germline V lookup: CDR1 SGDLS, CDR2 YYNGEE. This CDR3 region has 14 residues. Here the CDR3 DNA reads TGTGCCAGCAACAGGGGTATAGCGGGCACTGAAGCTTTCTTT. It translates to CASNRGIAGTEAFF.

This clonotype was detected a few times. This sequence joins TRBV4-1 and TRBJ2-7; no definite D call. The CDR3 covers 15 residues. The germline V gene has CDR1 MGHRA and CDR2 YSYEKL. V shed 0 bases and J shed 4 bases, with 13 bases lying between them. CDR3: CASSQEDRVIYEQYF. As DNA, the CDR3 is TGCGCCAGCAGCCAAGAGGATAGGGTTATTTACGAGCAGTACTTC.

This clonotype was detected ten times or more. The chain has TRBV11-2 and TRBJ2-5; weak D call: TRBD2 (5 bases). CDR1 and CDR2 from the germline V gene are SGHAT and FQNNGV. Trimming pared 4 bases from V and 1 base from J, leaving 13 bases between. CDR3 length: 15 residues. CDR3 DNA: TGTGCCAGCAGCTCTGGCGGGCGCATCCAAGAGACCCAGTACTTC. Translated: CASSSGGRIQETQYF.